This TCR beta chain was obtained from a study of T-cell memory formation after mild COVID-19. V lost 3 bases, J lost 9 bases, and 15 bases lay in between. Per the germline V gene, CDR1 is SEHNR and CDR2 is FQNEAQ (reference sequence). The length of the CDR3 is 14 residues. Study results and caveats: Later expanders leaned CD4+, whereas day 15 to 85 contracting clones were balanced CD4/CD8.

Sample barcodes and UMIs were carried by the TCR alpha and TCR beta cDNA libraries that 5'RACE generated with constant-segment primers. TCRdb re-analysed the 5' RACE reads in MiXCR, keeping a single row per CDR3 protein. The table records around 99,000 distinct CDR3 sequences, around an eighth of them present only once. This clonotype was detected many times. Its antigen remains unidentified. The chain combines TRBV7-9 with TRBJ2-4, with D perhaps TRBD2 (6 bases). This sequence originates from a man aged 18 to 29 who had mild COVID-19 (a few samples of this study predate the infection). Cell type and time point are not known. The source material was PBMCs or a T cell subset sorted from them (not recorded which). The CDR3 coding sequence is TGTGCCAGCAGCTTGGTTGTCGGGGGAGGCATTCAGTACTTC. Translating gives CASSLVVGGGIQYF.